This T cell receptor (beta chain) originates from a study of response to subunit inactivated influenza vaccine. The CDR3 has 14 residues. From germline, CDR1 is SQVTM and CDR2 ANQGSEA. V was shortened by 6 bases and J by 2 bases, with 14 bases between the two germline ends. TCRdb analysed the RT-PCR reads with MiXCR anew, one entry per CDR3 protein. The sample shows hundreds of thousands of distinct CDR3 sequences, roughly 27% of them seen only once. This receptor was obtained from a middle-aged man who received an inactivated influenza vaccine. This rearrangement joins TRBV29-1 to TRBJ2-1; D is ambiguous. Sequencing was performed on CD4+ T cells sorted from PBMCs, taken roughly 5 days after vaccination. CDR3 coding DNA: TGCAGCGTCCAAAGGCAGGTACCCTACAATGAGCAGTTCTTC. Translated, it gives CSVQRQVPYNEQFF.